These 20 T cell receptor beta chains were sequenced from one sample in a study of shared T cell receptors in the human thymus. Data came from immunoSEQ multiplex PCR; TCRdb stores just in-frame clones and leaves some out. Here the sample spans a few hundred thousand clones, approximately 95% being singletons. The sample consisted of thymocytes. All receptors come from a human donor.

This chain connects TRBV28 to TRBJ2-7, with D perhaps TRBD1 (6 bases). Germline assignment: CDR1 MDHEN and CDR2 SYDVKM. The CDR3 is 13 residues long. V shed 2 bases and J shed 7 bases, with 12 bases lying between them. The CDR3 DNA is TGTGCCAGCAGTTTACCAGGGGTGGAAGAGCAGTACTTC. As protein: CASSLPGVEEQYF.

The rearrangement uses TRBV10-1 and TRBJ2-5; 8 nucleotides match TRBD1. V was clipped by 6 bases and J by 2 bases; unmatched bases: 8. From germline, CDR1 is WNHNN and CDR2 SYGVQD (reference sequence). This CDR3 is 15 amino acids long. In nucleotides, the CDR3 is TGCGCCAGCAGGGGATCAGGGGGCGGTCAAGAGACCCAGTACTTC. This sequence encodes CASRGSGGGQETQYF.

CDR3 region: CARRDRLRYEKLFF. CDR3 sequence (DNA): TGCGCCAGACGAGACAGGCTTAGGTATGAAAAACTGTTTTTT. This chain uses TRBV23-1 with TRBJ1-4; possibly TRBD1 for D (6 bases). TRBV23-1 is an ORF for which the function is uncertain. The V gene lost 9 bases and the J gene lost 6 bases, with 17 bases spanning the gap. The CDR3 has 14 residues.

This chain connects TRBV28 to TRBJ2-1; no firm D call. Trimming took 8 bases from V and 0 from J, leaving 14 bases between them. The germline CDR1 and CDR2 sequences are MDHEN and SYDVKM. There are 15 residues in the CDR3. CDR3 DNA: TGTGCCAGCTCGCGTTCCCTAAGCTCCTACAATGAGCAGTTCTTC. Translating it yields CASSRSLSSYNEQFF.

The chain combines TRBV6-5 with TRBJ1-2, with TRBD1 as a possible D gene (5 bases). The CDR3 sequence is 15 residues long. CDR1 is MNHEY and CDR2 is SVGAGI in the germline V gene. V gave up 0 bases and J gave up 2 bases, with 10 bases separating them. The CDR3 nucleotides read TGTGCCAGCAGTTACTCTGGACGGGACAACTATGGCTACACCTTC. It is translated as CASSYSGRDNYGYTF.

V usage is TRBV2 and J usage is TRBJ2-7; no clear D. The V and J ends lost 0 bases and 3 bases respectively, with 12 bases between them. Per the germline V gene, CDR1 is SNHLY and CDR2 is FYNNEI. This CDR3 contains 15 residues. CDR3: CASSEAKGRHYEQYF. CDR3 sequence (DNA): TGTGCCAGCAGTGAAGCTAAGGGTAGACACTACGAGCAGTACTTC.

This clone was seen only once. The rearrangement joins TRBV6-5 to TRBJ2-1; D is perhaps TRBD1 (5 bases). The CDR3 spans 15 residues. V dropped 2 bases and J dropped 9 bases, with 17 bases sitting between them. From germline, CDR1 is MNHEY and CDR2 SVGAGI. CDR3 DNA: TGTGCCAGCAGTTACCAGGGTGGTTATTTGACTGAGCAGTTCTTC. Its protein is CASSYQGGYLTEQFF.

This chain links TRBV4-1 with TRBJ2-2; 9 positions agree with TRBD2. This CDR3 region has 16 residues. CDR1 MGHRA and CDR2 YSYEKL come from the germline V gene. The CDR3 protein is CKDPRLAGPNTGELFF. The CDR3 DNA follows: TGCAAGGACCCGAGGCTAGCGGGACCGAACACCGGGGAGCTGTTTTTT.

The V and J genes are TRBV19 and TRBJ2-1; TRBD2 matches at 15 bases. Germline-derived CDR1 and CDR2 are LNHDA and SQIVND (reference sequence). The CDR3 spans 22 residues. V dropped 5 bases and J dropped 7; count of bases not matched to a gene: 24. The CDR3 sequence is CASSPQTPGLAGGRPPTNEQFF. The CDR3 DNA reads TGTGCCAGTAGTCCACAGACGCCGGGACTAGCGGGAGGCCGTCCCCCGACAAATGAGCAGTTCTTC. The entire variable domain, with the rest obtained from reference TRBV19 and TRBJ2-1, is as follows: DGGITQSPKYLFRKEGQNVTLSCEQNLNHDAMYWYRQDPGQGLRLIYYSQIVNDFQKGDIAEGYSVSREKKESFPLTVTSAQKNPTAFYLCASSPQTPGLAGGRPPTNEQFFGPGTRLTVL.

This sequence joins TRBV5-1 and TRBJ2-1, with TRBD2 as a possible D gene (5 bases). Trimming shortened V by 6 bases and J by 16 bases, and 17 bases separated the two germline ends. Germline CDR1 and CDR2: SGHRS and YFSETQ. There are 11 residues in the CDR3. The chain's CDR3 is CASTPGEEGFF. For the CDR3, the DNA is TGCGCCAGCACCCCAGGCGAAGAGGGTTTCTTC.

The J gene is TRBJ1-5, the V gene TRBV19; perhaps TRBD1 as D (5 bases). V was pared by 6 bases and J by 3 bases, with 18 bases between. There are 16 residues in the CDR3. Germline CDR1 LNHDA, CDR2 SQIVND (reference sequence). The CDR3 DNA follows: TGTGCCAGTAGCTGGGACTTGGCAGGGACCAATCAGCCCCAGCATTTT. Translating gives CASSWDLAGTNQPQHF.

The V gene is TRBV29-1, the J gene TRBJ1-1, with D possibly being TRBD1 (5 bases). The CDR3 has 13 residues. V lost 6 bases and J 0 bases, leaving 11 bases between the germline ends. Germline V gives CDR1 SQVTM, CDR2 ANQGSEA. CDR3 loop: CSVGVQLNTEAFF. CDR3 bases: TGCAGCGTAGGGGTACAGTTGAACACTGAAGCTTTCTTT.

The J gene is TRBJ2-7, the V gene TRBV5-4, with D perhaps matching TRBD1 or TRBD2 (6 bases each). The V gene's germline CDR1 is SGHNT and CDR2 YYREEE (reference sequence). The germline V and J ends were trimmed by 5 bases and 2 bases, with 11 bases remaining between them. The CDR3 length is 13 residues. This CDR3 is CASRPGGTYEQYF. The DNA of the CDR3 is TGTGCCAGCAGGCCCGGGGGCACCTACGAGCAGTACTTC.

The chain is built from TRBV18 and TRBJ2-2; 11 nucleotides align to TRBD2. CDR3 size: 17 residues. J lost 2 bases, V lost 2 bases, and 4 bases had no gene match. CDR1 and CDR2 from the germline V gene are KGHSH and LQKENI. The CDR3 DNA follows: TGTGCCAGCTCACCAATGCTAGCGGGAGGAAACACCGGGGAGCTGTTTTTT. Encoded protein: CASSPMLAGGNTGELFF.

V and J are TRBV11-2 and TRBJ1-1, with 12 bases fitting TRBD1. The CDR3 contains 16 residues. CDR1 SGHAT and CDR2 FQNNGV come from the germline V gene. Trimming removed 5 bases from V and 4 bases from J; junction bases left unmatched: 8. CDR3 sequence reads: CASSGRDRGQVTEAFF. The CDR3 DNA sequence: TGTGCCAGCAGCGGGCGGGACAGGGGGCAAGTCACTGAAGCTTTCTTT.

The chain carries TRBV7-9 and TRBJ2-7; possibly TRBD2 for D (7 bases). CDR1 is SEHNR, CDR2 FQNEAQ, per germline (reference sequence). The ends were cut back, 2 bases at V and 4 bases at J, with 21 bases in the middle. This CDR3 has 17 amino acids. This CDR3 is CASSLRGGAAKVYEQYF. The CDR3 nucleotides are TGTGCCAGCAGCTTAAGAGGGGGGGCGGCCAAAGTGTACGAGCAGTACTTC. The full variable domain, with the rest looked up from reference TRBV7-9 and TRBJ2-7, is DTGVSQNPRHKITKRGQNVTFRCDPISEHNRLYWYRQTLGQGPEFLTYFQNEAQLEKSRLLSDRFSAERPKGSFSTLEIQRTEQGDSAMYLCASSLRGGAAKVYEQYFGPGTRLTVT.

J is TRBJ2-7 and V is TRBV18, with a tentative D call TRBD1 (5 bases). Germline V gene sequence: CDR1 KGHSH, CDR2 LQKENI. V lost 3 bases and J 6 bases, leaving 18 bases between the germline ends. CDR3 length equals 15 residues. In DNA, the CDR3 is TGTGCCAGCTCACCTACGACAGATAAGTATTTCGAGCAGTACTTC. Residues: CASSPTTDKYFEQYF. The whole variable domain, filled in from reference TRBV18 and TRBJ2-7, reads NAGVMQNPRHLVRRRGQEARLRCSPMKGHSHVYWYRQLPEEGLKFMVYLQKENIIDESGMPKERFSAEFPKEGPSILRIQQVVRGDSAAYFCASSPTTDKYFEQYFGPGTRLTVT.

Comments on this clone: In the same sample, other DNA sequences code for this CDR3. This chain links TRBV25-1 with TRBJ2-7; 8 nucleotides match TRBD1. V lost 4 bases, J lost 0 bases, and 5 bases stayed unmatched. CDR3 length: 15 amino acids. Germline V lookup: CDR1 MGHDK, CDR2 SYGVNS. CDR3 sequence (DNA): TGTGCCAGCAGTGCCACAGGGGGAGGCTCCTACGAGCAGTACTTC. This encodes CASSATGGGSYEQYF.

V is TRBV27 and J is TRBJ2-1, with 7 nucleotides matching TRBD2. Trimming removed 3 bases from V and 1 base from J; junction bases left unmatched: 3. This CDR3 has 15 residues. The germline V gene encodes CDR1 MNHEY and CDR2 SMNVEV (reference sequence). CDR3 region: CASSLTSRSYNEQFF. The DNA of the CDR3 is TGTGCCAGCAGTTTGACTAGCAGGTCCTACAATGAGCAGTTCTTC.

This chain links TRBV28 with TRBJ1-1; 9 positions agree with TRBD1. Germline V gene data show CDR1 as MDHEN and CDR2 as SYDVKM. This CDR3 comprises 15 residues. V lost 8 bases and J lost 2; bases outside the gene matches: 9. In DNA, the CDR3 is TGTGCCAGCTCAACAGGGGGCCGTGGAAACACTGAAGCTTTCTTT. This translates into CASSTGGRGNTEAFF.